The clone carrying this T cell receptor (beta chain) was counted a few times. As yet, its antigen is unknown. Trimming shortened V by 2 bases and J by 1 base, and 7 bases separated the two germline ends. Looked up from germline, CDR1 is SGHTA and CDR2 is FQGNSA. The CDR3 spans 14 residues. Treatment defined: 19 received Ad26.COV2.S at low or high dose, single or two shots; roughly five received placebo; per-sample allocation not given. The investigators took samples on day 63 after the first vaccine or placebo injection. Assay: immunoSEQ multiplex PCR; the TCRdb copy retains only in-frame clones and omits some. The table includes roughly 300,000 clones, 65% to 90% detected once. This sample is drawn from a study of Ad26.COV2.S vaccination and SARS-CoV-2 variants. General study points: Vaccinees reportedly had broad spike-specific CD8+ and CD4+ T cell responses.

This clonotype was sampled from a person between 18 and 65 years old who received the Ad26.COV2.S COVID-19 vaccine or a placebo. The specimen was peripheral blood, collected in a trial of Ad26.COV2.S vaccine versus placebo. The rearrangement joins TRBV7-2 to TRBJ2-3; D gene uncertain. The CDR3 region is CASSLSVGTDTQYF. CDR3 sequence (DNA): TGTGCCAGCAGCTTATCCGTGGGCACAGATACGCAGTATTTT.